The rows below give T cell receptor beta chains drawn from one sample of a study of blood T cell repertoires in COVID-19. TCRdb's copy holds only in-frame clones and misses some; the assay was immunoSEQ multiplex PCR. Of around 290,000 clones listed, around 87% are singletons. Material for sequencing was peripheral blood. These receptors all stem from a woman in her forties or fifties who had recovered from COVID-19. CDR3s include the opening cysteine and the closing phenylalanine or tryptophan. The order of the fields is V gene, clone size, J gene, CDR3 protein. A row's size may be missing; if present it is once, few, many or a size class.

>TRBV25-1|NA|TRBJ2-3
CASTTGRGTTDTQYF
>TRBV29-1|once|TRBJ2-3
CSVEGQFTDTQYF
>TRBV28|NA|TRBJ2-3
CASSPLAVGLTDTQYF
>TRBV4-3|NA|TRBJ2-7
CASSPGTRPGYEQYF
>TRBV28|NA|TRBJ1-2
CASRETGQLNYGYTF
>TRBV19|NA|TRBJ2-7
CASSIGLAGGYEQYF
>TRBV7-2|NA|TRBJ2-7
CASSLEVGRGYEQYF
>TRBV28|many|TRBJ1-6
CASTTGGVSPLHF
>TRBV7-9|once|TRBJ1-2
CASSQGSFGYTF
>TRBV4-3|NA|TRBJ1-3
CASSQSTGDGNTIYF
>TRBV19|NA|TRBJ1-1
CASSRPLGQGPEAFF
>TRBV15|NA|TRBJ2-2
CATSKGGITNTGELFF
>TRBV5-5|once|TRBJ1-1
CASSRTANTEAFF
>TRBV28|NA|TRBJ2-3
CASSWTVTDTQYF
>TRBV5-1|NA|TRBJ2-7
CASSWSGTGGGEQYF
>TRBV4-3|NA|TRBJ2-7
CASSQDPGGSSYEQYF
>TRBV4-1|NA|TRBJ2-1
CASSSRTREGNEQFF
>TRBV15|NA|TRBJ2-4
CATTEHGGEGGGIQYF
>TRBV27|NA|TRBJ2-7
CASSLSGTGRYEQYF
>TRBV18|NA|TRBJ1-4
CASSPPRSTNEKLFF
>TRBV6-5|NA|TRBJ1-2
CASSYSGQGAGGYTF
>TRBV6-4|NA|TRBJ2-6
CASSQGSDGANVLTF
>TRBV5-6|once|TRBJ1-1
CASSRGGAYTEAFF
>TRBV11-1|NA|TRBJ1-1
CASSLGRASGTEAFF
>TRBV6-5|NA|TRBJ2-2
CASSWSLLNTGELFF
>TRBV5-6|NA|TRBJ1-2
CASSPSTGGWPGYGYTF
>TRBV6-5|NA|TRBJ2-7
CASSYYAGSTYEQYF
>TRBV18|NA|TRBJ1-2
CASSKRTGQDYGYTF
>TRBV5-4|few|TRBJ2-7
CATQGLVGGRYF
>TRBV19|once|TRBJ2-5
CASSIRWGRQETQYF
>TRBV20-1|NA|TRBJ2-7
CSASSSLRGPVTYEQYF
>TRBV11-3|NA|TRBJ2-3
CASSGTSGDTQYF
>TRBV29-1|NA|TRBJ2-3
CSIRAGGTDTQYF
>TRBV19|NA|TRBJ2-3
CASSIGTGEADTQYF
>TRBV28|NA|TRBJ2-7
CASSLVNGGPWDEQYF
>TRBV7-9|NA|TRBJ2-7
CASSLGTRTYEQYF
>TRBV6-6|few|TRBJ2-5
CASSYALAGGRETQYF
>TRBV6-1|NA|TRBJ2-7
CASSEDRVGEQYF
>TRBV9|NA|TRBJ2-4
CASSVDFYAGGDIQYF
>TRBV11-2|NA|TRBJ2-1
CASSLRPGLAGYNEQFF
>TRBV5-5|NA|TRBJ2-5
CASSLDGGRAETQYF
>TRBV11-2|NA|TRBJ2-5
CASSPYQETQYF
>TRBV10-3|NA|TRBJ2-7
CAISEGRRGSYEQYF
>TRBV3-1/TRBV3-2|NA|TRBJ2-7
CASSQASGGPYEQYF
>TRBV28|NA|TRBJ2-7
CASRYRGSSYEQYF
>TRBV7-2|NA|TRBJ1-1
CASSLVYGGTEAFF
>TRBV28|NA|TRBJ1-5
CASSQGTGTGGSQPQHF
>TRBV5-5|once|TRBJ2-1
CASSFIPSGRGLNEQFF
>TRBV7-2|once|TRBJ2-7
CASSLDLGEQYF
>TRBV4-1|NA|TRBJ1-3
CASSPRPTGGHGNTIYF
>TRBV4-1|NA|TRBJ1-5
CASSQDRASRSQHF
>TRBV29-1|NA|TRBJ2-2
CSVEDPPNTGELFF
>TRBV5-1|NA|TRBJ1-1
CASSALFGQINTEAFF
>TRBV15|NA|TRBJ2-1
CATSRRGGWNEQFF
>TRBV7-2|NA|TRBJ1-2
CASSFQPGVYGYTF
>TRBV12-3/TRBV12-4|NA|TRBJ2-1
CASSLPDSLLFF
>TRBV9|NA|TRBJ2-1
CASSASSGSAYNEQFF
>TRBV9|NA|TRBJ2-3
CASSIAVTSTDTQYF
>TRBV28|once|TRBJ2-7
CASSFPGLYEQYF